The sequence of this T cell receptor beta chain was determined in a study of T cells after posttransplantation cyclophosphamide. With respect to this clone: Its specificity is unknown.

The repertoire was sequenced with immunoSEQ multiplex PCR; TCRdb's copy has only in-frame clones and lacks some. The sample lists about 43,000 clones; roughly 91% were seen once. Cyclophosphamide on days +3 and +4 followed busulfan-fludarabine conditioning and a marrow graft. Study conclusions and caveats: Skin or GI-infiltrating T cells shared few TRB sequences with blood. TRB clonality was highly associated with recipient CMV seropositivity and reactivation. Later post-transplant blood repertoires were often dominated by donor CD8+ memory clones.

The sample here was PBMCs, taken 55 to 70 days after allogeneic stem cell transplant with posttransplant cyclophosphamide. The TCR comes from a male patient between 60 and 69 years old who received an allogeneic stem cell transplant from a related donor and was CMV-positive. Some T cells may originate from the graft donor.

CDR3 in amino acids: CASSFGGGASDEQFF. CDR3 nucleotide sequence: TGCGCCAGCAGCTTCGGCGGGGGGGCCTCTGATGAGCAGTTCTTC. The V gene is TRBV5-1, the J gene TRBJ2-1; 9 bases are shared with TRBD2. CDR1 is SGHRS and CDR2 is YFSETQ in the germline V gene. The CDR3 consists of 15 residues. Trimming cost V 2 bases and J 8 bases; bases outside gene matches: 8.